Given below is one T cell receptor (beta chain) in context. Authors' methods: Researchers report that nucleated cell counts were estimated from reference gene primer amplification. Sequencing was performed with immunoSEQ multiplex PCR; in TCRdb, only in-frame clones are kept and a portion is missing. Clone size and the V and J calls come from that table; the DNA yielded D and trimming. The data contain approximately 140,000 clones, approximately 80% of them singletons. The data derive from a study of blood T cell repertoires in COVID-19. Overall study: The United States, Italy and Spain provided the acute and convalescent COVID-19 samples. The analysed material was cDNA or gDNA that came from T cells, B-cell-depleted T cells, or PBMCs.

The V end was cut by 5 bases, the J end by 6 bases, with 8 bases between. CDR1 and CDR2 from the germline V gene are MNHEY and SVGAGI. The CDR3 contains 12 residues. Material: peripheral blood. The receptor's source is a human donor in a cohort sampled during active COVID-19. The rearrangement links TRBV6-5 to TRBJ2-1; possible D gene TRBD1, 6 bases. In DNA form, the CDR3 reads TGTGCCAGCAGTCTGACAGGCAATGAGCAGTTCTTC. Translating it yields CASSLTGNEQFF.